The T cell receptor (beta chain) described here comes from a study of shared clonotypes between healthy human individuals. Recent acute infections and vaccinations were absent in the healthy HIV-negative adult donors. Replicate PCRs for unsorted PBMC used about 0.3 ug DNA (approximately 30,000 T cell genomes). What was sequenced on ten immunoSEQ deep assay plates was unsorted PBMC DNA. TCRdb keeps only in-frame clones here, not all; method: immunoSEQ multiplex PCR. The sample has approximately 460,000 clones; about 74% are singletons. With V trimmed by 4 bases and J by 1 base, 11 bases remained unmatched. This CDR3 is 17 amino acids long. Per germline, CDR1 SGHRS and CDR2 YFSETQ.

This sequence was found in a woman aged 40 to 50 in good health. Some clones in this sample may be carry-over from other donors' samples. The chain joins TRBV5-1 to TRBJ2-1, with 7 nucleotides matching TRBD1. Sequences were obtained from PBMCs. This chain's CDR3 is CASSRRTGGLSYNEQFF. Here the CDR3 DNA reads TGCGCCAGCAGCCGACGGACAGGTGGGCTGTCCTACAATGAGCAGTTCTTC.